This TCR beta chain was captured in a study of CD4 T cells in relation to SARS-CoV-2 and coronaviruses. Study-level background: The HLA restriction of the shared crossreactive spike epitopes was mapped.

Before the COVID-19 pandemic, during about 2011-2019, CD4+ T cells were taken from unexposed donors. Repertoires were generated with immunoSEQ multiplex PCR, while TCRdb's copy carries only in-frame clones and drops some. Among around 70,000 clones listed, about 89% were seen once. Study-wide results and caveats: In roughly 60% of donors, memory CD4+ clonotypes crossrecognized SARS-CoV-2 and at least one common cold coronavirus spike. Crossreactivity was assessed only for spike protein, not other viral proteins. SARS-CoV-2-driven expansion was significantly weaker in crossreactive than monoreactive clones.

Regarding this clone: Its antigen is unknown.

Looked up from germline, CDR1 is SEHNR and CDR2 is FQNEAQ (reference sequence). The CDR3 has 16 amino acids. The V end was cut by 0 bases, the J end by 7 bases, with 18 bases between. Sequenced material: memory CD4+ T cells from PBMCs. The receptor's source is a human donor in good health. This rearrangement joins TRBV7-9 to TRBJ1-2; perhaps TRBD1 as D (6 bases). In nucleotides, the CDR3 is TGTGCCAGCAGCTTAGCGGGCCAGGATGGACAGTCTGGCTACACCTTC. This translates into CASSLAGQDGQSGYTF.